The clone carrying this T cell receptor (beta chain) showed up just a few times. The antigen is not known. The CDR3 runs 14 residues. Germline CDR1 is MDHEN and CDR2 is SYDVKM. V lost 3 bases and J lost 4; bases outside the gene matches: 3. TCRdb recomputed calls from the 5' RACE reads with MiXCR, one row per CDR3 protein. In the table there are about 340,000 distinct CDR3 sequences, about 12% of which are singletons. This sample was included in a study of identical twins. Study-wide results and limits: Where out-of-frame alpha sequences were twin-shared, they showed excess low generation probability. Out-of-frame TCR alpha sharing in monozygotic twins exceeded recombination model predictions. Zero-insertion results could be subject to partial confounding by invariant MAIT and iNKT cells. For cord blood, abundant beta clonotypes had fewer insertions, unlike memory repertoires, which showed none.

The same sample was also used in a study of yellow fever vaccine responses in identical twins.

Sequencing used CD8+ T cells sorted from blood. This clonotype originated in a woman younger than 35 in good health. The rearrangement joins TRBV28 to TRBJ2-7; 10 bases are a match to TRBD1. CDR3 amino acids: CASSLGQGHYEQYF. CDR3 bases: TGTGCCAGCAGTTTGGGACAGGGGCATTACGAGCAGTACTTC.